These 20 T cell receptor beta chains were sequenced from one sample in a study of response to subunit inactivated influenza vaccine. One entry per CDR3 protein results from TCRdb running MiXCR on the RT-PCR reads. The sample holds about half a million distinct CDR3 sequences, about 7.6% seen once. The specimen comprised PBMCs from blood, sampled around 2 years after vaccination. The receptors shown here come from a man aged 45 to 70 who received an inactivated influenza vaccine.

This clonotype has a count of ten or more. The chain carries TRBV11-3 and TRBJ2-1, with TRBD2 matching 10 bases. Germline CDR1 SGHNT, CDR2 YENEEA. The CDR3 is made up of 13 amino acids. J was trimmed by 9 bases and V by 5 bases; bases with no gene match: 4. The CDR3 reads CASSPGTSVEQFF. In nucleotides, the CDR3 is TGTGCCAGCAGCCCAGGGACTAGCGTTGAGCAGTTCTTC.

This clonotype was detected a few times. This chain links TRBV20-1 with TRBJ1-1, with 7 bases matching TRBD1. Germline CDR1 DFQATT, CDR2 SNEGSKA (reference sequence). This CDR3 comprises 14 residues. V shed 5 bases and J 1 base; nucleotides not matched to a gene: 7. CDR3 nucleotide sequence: TGCAGTGCTCACCGGGGACAGAAGAACACTGAAGCTTTCTTT. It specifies CSAHRGQKNTEAFF.

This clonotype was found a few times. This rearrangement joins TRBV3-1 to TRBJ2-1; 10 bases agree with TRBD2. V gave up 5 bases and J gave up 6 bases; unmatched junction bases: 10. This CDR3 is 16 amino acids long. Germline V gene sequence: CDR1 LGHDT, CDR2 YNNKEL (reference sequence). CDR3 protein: CASSSGVAGGGNEQFF. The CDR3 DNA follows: TGTGCCAGCAGCTCCGGAGTAGCGGGGGGAGGCAATGAGCAGTTCTTC.

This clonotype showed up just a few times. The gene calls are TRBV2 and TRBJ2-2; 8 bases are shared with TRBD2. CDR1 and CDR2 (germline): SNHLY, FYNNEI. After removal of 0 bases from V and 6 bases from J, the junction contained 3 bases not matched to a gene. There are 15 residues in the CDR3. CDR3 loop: CASSEALRGAGELFF. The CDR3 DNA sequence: TGTGCCAGCAGTGAAGCGTTGCGGGGGGCCGGGGAGCTGTTTTTT.

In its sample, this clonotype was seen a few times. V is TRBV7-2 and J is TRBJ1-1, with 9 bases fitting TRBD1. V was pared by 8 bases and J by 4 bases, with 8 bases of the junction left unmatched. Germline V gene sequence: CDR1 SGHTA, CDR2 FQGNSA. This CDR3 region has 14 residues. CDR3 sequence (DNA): TGTGCCAGCGCTGAACAGGGACAGGGCACTGAAGCTTTCTTT. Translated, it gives CASAEQGQGTEAFF.

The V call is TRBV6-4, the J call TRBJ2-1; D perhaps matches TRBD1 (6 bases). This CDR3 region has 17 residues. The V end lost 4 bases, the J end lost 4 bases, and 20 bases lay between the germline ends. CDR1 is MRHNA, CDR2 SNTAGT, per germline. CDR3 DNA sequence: TGTGCCAGCAGTGCCCCGGGACACAAGAAAATGTACAATGAGCAGTTCTTC. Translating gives CASSAPGHKKMYNEQFF.

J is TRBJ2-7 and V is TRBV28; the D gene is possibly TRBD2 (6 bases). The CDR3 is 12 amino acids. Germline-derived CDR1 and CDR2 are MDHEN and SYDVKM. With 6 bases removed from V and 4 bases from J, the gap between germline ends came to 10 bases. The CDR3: CASRTSGYEQYF. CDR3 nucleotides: TGTGCCAGCAGGACCAGCGGGTACGAGCAGTACTTC.

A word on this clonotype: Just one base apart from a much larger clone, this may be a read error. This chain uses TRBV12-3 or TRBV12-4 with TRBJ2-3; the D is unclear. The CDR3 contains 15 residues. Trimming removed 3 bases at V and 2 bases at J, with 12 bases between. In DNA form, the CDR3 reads TGTGCCAGCAGTTTTACCGAGGTCCCCACAGATACGCAGTATTTT. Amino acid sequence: CASSFTEVPTDTQYF.

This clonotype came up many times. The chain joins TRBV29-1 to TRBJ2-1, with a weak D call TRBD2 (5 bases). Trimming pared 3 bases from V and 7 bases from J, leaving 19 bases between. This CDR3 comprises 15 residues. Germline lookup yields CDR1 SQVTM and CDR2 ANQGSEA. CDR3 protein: CSVDYEGVFYNEQFF. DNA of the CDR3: TGCAGCGTTGATTATGAGGGAGTTTTTTATAATGAGCAGTTCTTC.

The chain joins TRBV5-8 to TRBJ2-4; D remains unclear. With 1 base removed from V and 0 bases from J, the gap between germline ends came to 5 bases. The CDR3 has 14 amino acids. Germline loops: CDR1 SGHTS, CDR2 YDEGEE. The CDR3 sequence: CASSLLLAKNIQYF. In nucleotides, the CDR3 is TGTGCCAGCAGCTTGTTATTAGCCAAAAACATTCAGTACTTC.

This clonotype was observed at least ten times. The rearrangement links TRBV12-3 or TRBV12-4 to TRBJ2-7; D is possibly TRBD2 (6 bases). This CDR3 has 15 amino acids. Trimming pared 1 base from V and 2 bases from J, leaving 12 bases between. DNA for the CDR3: TGTGCCAGCAGTTTAGACCTTTCGGGAGCCTACGAGCAGTACTTC. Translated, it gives CASSLDLSGAYEQYF.

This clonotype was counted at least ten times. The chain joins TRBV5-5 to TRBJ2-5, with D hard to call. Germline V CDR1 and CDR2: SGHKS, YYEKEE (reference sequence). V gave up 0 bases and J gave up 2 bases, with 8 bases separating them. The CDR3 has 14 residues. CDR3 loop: CASSLVAVQETQYF. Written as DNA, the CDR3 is TGTGCCAGCAGCTTGGTGGCAGTTCAAGAGACCCAGTACTTC.

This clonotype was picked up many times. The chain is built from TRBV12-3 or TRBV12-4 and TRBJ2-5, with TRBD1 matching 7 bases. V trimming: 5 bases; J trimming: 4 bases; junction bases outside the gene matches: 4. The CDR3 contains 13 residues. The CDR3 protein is CASSDRATETQYF. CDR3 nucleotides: TGTGCCAGCAGTGACAGGGCTACAGAGACCCAGTACTTC.

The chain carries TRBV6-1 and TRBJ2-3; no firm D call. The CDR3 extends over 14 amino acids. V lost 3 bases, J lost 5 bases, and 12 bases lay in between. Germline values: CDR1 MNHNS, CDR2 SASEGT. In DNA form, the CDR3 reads TGTGCCAGCAGTGACAAGGGTTTAAAAGATACGCAGTATTTT. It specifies CASSDKGLKDTQYF.

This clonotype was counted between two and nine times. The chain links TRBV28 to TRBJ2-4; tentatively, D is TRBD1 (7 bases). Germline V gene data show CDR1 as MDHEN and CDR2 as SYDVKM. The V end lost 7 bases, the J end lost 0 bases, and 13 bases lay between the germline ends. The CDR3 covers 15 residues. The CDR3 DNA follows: TGTGCCAGCACTAGACAGGGACTAGCCAAAAACATTCAGTACTTC. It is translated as CASTRQGLAKNIQYF.

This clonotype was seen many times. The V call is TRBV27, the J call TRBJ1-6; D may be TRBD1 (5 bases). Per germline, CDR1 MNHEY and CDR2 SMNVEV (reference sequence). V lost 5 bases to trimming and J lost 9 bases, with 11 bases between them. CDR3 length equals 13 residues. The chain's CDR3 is CASSARGSSPLHF. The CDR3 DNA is TGTGCCAGCAGTGCCCGGGGGAGTTCACCCCTCCACTTT.

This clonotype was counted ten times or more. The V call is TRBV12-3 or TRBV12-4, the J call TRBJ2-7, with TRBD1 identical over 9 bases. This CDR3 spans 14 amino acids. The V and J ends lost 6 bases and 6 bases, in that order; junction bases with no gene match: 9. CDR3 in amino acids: CASREQGANGEQYF. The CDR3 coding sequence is TGTGCCAGCAGGGAACAGGGGGCCAACGGCGAGCAGTACTTC.

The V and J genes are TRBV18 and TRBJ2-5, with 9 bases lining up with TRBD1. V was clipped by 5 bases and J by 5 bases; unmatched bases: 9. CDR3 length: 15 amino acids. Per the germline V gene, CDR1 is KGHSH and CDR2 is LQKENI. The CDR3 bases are TGTGCCAGCTCATCGATACAGGGGGCTTCGGAGACCCAGTACTTC. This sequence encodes CASSSIQGASETQYF. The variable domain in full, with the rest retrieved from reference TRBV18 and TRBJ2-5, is NAGVMQNPRHLVRRRGQEARLRCSPMKGHSHVYWYRQLPEEGLKFMVYLQKENIIDESGMPKERFSAEFPKEGPSILRIQQVVRGDSAAYFCASSSIQGASETQYFGPGTRLLVL.

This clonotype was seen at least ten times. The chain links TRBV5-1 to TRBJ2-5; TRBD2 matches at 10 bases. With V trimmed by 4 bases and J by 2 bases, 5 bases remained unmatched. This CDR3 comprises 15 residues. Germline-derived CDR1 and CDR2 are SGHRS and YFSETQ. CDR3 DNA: TGCGCCAGCAGCCTATCTAGCGGGGGACAAGAGACCCAGTACTTC. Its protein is CASSLSSGGQETQYF.

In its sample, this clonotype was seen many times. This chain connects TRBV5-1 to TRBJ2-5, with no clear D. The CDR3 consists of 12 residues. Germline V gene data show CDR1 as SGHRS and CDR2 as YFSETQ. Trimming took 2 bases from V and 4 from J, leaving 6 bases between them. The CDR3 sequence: CASSFNGETQYF. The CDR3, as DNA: TGCGCCAGCAGCTTTAACGGAGAGACCCAGTACTTC. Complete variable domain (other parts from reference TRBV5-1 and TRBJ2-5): KAGVTQTPRYLIKTRGQQVTLSCSPISGHRSVSWYQQTPGQGLQFLFEYFSETQRNKGNFPGRFSGRQFSNSRSEMNVSTLELGDSALYLCASSFNGETQYFGPGTRLLVL.